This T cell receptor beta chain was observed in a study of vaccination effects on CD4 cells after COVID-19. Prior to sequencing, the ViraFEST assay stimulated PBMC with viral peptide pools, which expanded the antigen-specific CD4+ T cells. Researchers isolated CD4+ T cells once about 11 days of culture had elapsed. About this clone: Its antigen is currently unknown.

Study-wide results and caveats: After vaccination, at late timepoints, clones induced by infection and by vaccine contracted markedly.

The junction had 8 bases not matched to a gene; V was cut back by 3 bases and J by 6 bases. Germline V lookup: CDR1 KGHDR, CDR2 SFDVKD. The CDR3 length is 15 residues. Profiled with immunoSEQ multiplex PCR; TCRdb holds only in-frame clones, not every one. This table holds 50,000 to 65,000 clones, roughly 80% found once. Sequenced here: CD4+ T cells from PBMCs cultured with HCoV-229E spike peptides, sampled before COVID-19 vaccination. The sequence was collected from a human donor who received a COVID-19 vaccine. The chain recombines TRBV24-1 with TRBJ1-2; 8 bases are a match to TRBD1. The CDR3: CATSDRTGSTDGYTF. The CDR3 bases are TGTGCCACCAGTGATAGGACAGGGTCTACAGATGGCTACACCTTC.